The 3 T cell receptor beta chains reported below all come from one sample, sequenced in a study of T cell responses to AZD1222 COVID-19 vaccine. Data came from immunoSEQ multiplex PCR; TCRdb stores just in-frame clones and leaves some out. The sample has around 120,000 clones, approximately 88% seen once. The source material was peripheral blood, sampled on day 0 of AZD1222 vaccination. These receptors all come from an adult in good health.

This chain joins TRBV29-1 and TRBJ2-5; 11 nucleotides match TRBD2. The CDR3 runs to 14 residues. With V trimmed by 5 bases and J by 5 bases, 7 bases remained unmatched. CDR1 and CDR2 from the germline V gene are SQVTM and ANQGSEA. CDR3 amino acids: CSVRVAGGRETQYF. The CDR3 DNA follows: TGCAGCGTTAGAGTAGCGGGGGGGCGGGAGACCCAGTACTTC.

This chain links TRBV6-4 with TRBJ2-2; D uncertain. In germline, CDR1 is MRHNA, CDR2 SNTAGT. This CDR3 comprises 13 residues. V was trimmed by 8 bases and J by 2 bases, leaving 9 bases between them. CDR3: CASRPSNTGELFF. The CDR3 DNA sequence: TGTGCCAGCCGGCCTTCCAACACCGGGGAGCTGTTTTTT.

This clone was seen only a few times. This chain joins TRBV6-5 and TRBJ2-7; TRBD1 matches at 8 bases. CDR1 and CDR2 (germline): MNHEY, SVGAGI. The CDR3 has 14 amino acids. V lost 6 bases to trimming and J lost 5 bases; unmatched junction nucleotides: 9. CDR3 amino acids: CASRNRGMVHEQYF. CDR3 bases: TGTGCCAGCAGAAACAGGGGGATGGTCCACGAGCAGTACTTC.